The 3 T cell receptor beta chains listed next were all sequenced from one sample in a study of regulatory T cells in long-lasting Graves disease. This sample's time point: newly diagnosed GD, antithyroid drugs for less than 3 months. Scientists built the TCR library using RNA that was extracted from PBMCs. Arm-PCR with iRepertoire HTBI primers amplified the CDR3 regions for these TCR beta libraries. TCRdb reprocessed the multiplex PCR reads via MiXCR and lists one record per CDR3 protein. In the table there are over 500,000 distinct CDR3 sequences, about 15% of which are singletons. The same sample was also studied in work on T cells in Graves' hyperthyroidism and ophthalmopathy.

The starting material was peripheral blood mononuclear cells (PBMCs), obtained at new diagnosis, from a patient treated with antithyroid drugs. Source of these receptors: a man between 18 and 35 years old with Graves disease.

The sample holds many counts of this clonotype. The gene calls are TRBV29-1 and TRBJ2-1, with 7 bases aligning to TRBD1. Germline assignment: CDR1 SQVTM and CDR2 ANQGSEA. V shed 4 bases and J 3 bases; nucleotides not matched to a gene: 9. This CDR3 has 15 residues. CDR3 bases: TGCAGCGTTGGCAGCGGCTACAGGGGCTACAATGAGCAGTTCTTC. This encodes CSVGSGYRGYNEQFF.

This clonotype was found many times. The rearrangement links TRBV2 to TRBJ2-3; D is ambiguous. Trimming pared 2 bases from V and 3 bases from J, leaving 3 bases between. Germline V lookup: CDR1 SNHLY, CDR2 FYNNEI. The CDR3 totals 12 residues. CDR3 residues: CASSERTDTQYF. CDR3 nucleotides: TGTGCCAGCAGTGAACGGACAGATACGCAGTATTTT.

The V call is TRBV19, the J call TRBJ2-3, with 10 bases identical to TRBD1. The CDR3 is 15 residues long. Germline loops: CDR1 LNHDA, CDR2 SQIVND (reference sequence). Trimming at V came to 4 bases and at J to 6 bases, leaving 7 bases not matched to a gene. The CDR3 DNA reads TGTGCCAGTAGTACCGACAGGGGGCAAAGGGATACGCAGTATTTT. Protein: CASSTDRGQRDTQYF.